The 7 T cell receptor beta chains presented below share a single source sample, sequenced in a study of blood T cell repertoires in COVID-19. The protocol was immunoSEQ multiplex PCR, while the TCRdb copy is restricted to in-frame clones and leaves out a portion. The repertoire includes more than 200,000 clones, about 90% of them detected once, and around 4% sits in the top ten. Sample: PBMCs or T cells enriched from blood (not recorded which). The receptors were gathered from a woman aged 30 to 39 with acute COVID-19.

This clone was detected only a few times. CDR3 loop: CATSRGTGVAGNTIYF. In nucleotides, the CDR3 is TGTGCCACCAGCAGAGGGACAGGGGTGGCTGGAAACACCATATATTTT. The chain employs TRBV15 and TRBJ1-3; TRBD1 agrees at 9 bases. Trimming removed 1 base from V and 2 bases from J; junction bases left unmatched: 3. This CDR3 is built from 16 residues. Germline lookup yields CDR1 LNHNV and CDR2 YYDKDF (reference sequence).

In regard to this clone: This sample includes further DNA sequences coding for the same CDR3. This chain connects TRBV5-5 to TRBJ1-5; 11 positions match TRBD1. The length of the CDR3 is 16 residues. Germline CDR1 SGHKS, CDR2 YYEKEE (reference sequence). J was trimmed by 3 bases and V by 3 bases; bases with no gene match: 5. The DNA for the CDR3 is TGTGCCAGCAGCTACGGGACAGGGGGTTCCAATCAGCCCCAGCATTTT. Translation: CASSYGTGGSNQPQHF.

This clone was picked up a small number of times. The chain joins TRBV20-1 to TRBJ1-5, with D unresolved. The V end was cut by 3 bases, the J end by 4 bases, with 10 bases between. Germline V gene sequence: CDR1 DFQATT, CDR2 SNEGSKA (reference sequence). The CDR3 sequence is 13 residues long. CDR3 nucleotides: TGCAGTGCTAGTGCGACGAGGAATCAGCCCCAGCATTTT. It yields the protein CSASATRNQPQHF.

The CDR3, as DNA: TGTGCCAGCAGGTCTTCTCCCGAGAGCTACACCTTC. Its protein product is CASRSSPESYTF. The chain has TRBV7-9 and TRBJ1-2; D remains ambiguous. Trimming took off 6 bases at V and 9 bases at J, with 14 bases between the two ends. This CDR3 has 12 amino acids. From germline, CDR1 is SEHNR and CDR2 FQNEAQ (reference sequence).

The J gene is TRBJ2-1, the V gene TRBV10-1; 7 nucleotides line up with TRBD1. Per germline, CDR1 WNHNN and CDR2 SYGVQD (reference sequence). V lost 4 bases and J lost 3; bases outside the gene matches: 9. The CDR3 contains 16 residues. The DNA for the CDR3 is TGCGCCAGCAGTGTAAGTAGGGGGCGAAACTACAATGAGCAGTTCTTC. It yields the protein CASSVSRGRNYNEQFF.

The chain carries TRBV3-1 (or the pseudogene TRBV3-2) and TRBJ2-3; TRBD2 matches 15 bases. The J segment lost 2 bases and the V segment lost 4 bases, leaving 4 bases of the junction unmatched. Germline V CDR1 and CDR2: LGHDT, YNNKEL (reference sequence). The CDR3 spans 17 residues. The CDR3 DNA sequence: TGTGCCAGCAGCCTCGGACTAGCGGGGGGGATCACAGATACGCAGTATTTT. Translation gives CASSLGLAGGITDTQYF.

Details on this clone: Other DNA sequences in the sample encode the same CDR3. V usage is TRBV12-3 or TRBV12-4 and J usage is TRBJ1-1; D is uncertain. V gave up 6 bases and J gave up 5 bases, with 13 bases separating them. This CDR3 spans 13 amino acids. In DNA form, the CDR3 reads TGTGCCAGCAGCCTGGGAGGGAGGACTGAAGCTTTCTTT. It translates to CASSLGGRTEAFF.